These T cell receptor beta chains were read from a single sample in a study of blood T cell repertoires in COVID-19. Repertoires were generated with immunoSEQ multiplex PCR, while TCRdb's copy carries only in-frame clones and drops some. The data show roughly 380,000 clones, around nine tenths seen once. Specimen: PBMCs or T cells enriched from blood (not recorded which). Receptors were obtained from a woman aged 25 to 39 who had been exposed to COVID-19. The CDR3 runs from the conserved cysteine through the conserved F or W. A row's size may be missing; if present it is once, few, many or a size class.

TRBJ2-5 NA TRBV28 CASSFVQGWGMETQYF
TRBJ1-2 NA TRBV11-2 CASSFYQADGYTF
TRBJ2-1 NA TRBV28 CASRTSYNEQFF
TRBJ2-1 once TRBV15 CATSRDREYEQFF
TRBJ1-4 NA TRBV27 CASSPDRDEKLFF
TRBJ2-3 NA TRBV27 CASSFLNGVPDTQYF
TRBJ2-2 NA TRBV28 CASSLSRGLRELFF
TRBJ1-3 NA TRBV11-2 CASSPTGVGNTIYF
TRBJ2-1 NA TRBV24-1 CATSDFWRQGGTDEQFF
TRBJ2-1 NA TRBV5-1 CASSPPGLSPSEQFF
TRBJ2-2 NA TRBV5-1 CASSSPDRGPPNTGELFF
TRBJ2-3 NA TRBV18 CASSSLGTGTDTQYF
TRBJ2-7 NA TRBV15 CATSRDRGIWEEQYF
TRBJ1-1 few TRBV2 CASRHTMNTEAFF
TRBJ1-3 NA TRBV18 CASSPRAAAQGNTIYF
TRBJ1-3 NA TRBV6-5 CASSYARQGKGNTIYF
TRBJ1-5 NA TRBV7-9 CASTSGGSNQPQHF
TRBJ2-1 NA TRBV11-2 CASSLGGGQGAYEQFF
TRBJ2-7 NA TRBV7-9 CASSLDSGTRRYEQYF
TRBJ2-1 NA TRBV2 CASSIANRGTSGIEQFF